The present entry profiles one T cell receptor beta chain with its context. Its antigen is undetermined. This sample stems from a study of T cell responses to AZD1222 COVID-19 vaccine. The method was immunoSEQ multiplex PCR; TCRdb's version includes in-frame clones alone and lacks a portion of them. The sample carries 90,000 to 130,000 clones, approximately 92% recorded once. General observations from the study: It was only 6 or 7 AZD1222 recipients who were seropositive at baseline.

V lost 4 bases and J lost 2; bases outside the gene matches: 7. This CDR3 comprises 16 residues. CDR1 MNHEY and CDR2 SMNVEV come from the germline V gene (reference sequence). V and J are TRBV27 and TRBJ2-7; 11 nucleotides match TRBD2. Sequencing was performed on peripheral blood, taken 28 days after the second AZD1222 dose. The receptor comes from an adult who received the AZD1222 COVID-19 vaccine. CDR3 bases: TGTGCCAGCAGTTCCGGACTAGCGGGTTACCCCTACGAGCAGTACTTC. This codes for CASSSGLAGYPYEQYF.